The source of this TCR beta chain is a study of post-analysis software for immune sequencing data. Study-level points and caveats: Co-batched samples clustered tightly together by F measure. Compared against controls, patients with multiple sclerosis displayed significantly lower normalized Chao1 diversity. TRBV5-6, TRBV5-1 and TRBV20-1 were among roughly 5 TRBV segments more frequent in patients than controls.

In the case of this clonotype: The antigen is unknown.

Prepared libraries of TCR beta cDNA carried unique molecular identifiers. Input amounts of roughly 1 to 10 million T cells were used. These gave some 500,000 cDNA molecules, so each molecule approximated one T cell. Each CDR3 protein gets one entry after TCRdb re-called the PCR reads with MiXCR. The sample consists of 820,000 or so distinct CDR3 sequences, about 57% of them appearing once. Looked up from germline, CDR1 is MNHNY and CDR2 is SVGAGI (reference sequence). This CDR3 region has 14 residues. The V and J genes are TRBV6-6 and TRBJ2-4; TRBD1 is a possible D gene (5 bases). The end of the DNA is better explained by TRBJ2-7, so the J call may be wrong. This TCR was sampled from a girl aged 10 to 17 with multiple sclerosis. Input material: blood. CDR3 loop: CASSKQANAYEQYF. CDR3 nucleotides: TGTGCCAGCAGCAAACAGGCGAACGCCTACGAGCAGTACTTC.